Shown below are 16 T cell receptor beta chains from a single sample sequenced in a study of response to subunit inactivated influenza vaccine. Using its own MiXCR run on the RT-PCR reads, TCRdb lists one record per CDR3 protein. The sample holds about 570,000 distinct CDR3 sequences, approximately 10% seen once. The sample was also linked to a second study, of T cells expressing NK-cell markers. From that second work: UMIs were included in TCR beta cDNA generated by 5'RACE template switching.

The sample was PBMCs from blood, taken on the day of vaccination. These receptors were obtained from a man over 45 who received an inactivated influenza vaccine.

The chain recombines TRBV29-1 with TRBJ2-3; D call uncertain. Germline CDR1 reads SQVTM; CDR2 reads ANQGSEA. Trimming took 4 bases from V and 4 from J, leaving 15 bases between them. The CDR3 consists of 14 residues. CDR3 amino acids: CSVGLMGNSDTQYF. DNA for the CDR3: TGCAGCGTTGGGTTGATGGGTAATTCAGATACGCAGTATTTT.

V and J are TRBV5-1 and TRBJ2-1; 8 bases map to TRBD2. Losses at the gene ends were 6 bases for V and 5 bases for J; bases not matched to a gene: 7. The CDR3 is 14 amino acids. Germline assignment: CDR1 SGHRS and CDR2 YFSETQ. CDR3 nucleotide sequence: TGCGCCAGCAAGGAGCGGGGGATAGACAATGAGCAGTTCTTC. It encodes CASKERGIDNEQFF.

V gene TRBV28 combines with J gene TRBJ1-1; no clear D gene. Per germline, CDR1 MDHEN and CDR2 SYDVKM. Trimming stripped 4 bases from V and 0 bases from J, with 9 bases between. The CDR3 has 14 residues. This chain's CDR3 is CASSSLTMNTEAFF. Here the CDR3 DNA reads TGTGCCAGCAGTTCACTAACGATGAACACTGAAGCTTTCTTT.

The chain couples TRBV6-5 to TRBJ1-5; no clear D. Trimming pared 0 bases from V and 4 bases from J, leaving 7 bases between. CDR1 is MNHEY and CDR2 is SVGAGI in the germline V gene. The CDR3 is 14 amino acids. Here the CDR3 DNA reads TGTGCCAGCAGTTACTCTTCTATAAATCAGCCCCAGCATTTT. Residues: CASSYSSINQPQHF.

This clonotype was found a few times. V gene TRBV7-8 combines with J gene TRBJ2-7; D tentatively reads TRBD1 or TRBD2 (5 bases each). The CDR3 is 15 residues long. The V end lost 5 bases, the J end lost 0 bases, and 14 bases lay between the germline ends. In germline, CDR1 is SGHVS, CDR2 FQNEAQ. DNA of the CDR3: TGTGCCAGCAGCCGGGGACCCTCGTCCTCCTACGAGCAGTACTTC. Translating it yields CASSRGPSSSYEQYF.

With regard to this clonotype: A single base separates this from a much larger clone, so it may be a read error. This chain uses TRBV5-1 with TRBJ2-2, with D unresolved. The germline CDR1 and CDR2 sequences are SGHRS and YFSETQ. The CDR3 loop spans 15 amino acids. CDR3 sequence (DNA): TGCGCCACCAGCTTAGGCGTCTCGGGCACCGGGGAGCTGTTTTTT. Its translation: CATSLGVSGTGELFF.

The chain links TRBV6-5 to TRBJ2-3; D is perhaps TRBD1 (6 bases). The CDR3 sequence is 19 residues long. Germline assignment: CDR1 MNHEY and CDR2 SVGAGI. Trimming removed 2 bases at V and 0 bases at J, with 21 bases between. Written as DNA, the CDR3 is TGTGCCAGCAGTTACGTTGCGGTGGGACAAGAATCTAGCACAGATACGCAGTATTTT. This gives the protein CASSYVAVGQESSTDTQYF.

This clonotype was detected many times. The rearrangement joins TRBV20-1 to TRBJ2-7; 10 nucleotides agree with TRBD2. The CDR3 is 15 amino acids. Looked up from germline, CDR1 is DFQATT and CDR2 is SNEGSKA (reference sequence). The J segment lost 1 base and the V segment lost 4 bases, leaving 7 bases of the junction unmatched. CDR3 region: CSATTGTSVSYEQYF. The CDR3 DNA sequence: TGCAGTGCTACGACCGGGACTAGCGTTTCCTACGAGCAGTACTTC.

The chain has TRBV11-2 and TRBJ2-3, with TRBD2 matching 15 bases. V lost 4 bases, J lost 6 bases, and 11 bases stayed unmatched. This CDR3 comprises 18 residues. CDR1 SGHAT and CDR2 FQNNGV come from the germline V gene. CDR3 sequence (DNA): TGTGCCAGCAGCTCCTCGGGACTAGCGGGAGGATCACCCGATACGCAGTATTTT. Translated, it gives CASSSSGLAGGSPDTQYF.

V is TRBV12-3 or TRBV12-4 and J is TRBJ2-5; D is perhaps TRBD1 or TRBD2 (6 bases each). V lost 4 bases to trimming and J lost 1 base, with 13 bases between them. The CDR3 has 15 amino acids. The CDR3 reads CASSSAGQIQETQYF. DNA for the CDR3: TGTGCCAGCAGTTCTGCGGGACAAATCCAAGAGACCCAGTACTTC.

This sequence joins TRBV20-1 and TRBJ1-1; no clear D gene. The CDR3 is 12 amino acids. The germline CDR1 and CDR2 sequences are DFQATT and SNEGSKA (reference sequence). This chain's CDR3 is CSAVPGPTEAFF. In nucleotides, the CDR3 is TGCAGCGCCGTTCCGGGCCCCACTGAAGCTTTCTTT.

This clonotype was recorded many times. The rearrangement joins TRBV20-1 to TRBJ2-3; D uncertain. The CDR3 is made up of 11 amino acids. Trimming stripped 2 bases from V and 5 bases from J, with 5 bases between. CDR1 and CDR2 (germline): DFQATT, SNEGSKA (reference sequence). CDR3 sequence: CSARRLDTQYF. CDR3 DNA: TGCAGTGCTAGACGCTTAGATACGCAGTATTTT.

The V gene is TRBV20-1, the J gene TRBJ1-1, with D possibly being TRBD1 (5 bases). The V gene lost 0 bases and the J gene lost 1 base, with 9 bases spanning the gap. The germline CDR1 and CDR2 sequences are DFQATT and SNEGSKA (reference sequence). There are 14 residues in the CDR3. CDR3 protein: CSAREAGTNTEAFF. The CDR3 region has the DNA TGCAGTGCTAGAGAGGCAGGGACGAACACTGAAGCTTTCTTT.

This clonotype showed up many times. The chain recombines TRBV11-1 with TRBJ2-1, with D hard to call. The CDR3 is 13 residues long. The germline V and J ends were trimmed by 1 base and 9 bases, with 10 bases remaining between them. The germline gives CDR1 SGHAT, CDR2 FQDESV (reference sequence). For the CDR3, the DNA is TGTGCCAGCAGCTTAGGGGCAGGCGGTGAGCAGTTCTTC. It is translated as CASSLGAGGEQFF.

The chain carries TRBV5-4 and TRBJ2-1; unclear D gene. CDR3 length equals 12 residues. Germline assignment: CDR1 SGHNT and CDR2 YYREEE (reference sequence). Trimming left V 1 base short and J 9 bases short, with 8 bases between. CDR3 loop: CASSLFGPEQFF. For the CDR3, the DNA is TGTGCCAGCAGCTTGTTTGGCCCTGAGCAGTTCTTC.

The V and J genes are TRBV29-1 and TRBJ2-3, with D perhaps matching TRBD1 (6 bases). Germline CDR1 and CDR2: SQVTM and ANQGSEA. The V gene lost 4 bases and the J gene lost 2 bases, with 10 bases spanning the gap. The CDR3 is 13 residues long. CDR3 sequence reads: CSVADRNTDTQYF. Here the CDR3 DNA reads TGCAGCGTTGCCGACAGGAACACAGATACGCAGTATTTT.